This entry lists 8 T cell receptor beta chains sequenced from one sample in a study of early T cells in non-severe SARS-CoV-2 infection. One entry per CDR3 protein, called by TCRdb with MiXCR from the 5' RACE reads. This table holds 35,000 to 40,000 distinct CDR3 sequences, 5.8% found once. Sequencing input: whole blood. These receptors all stem from an adult who was a healthcare worker with PCR-confirmed SARS-CoV-2 infection or an uninfected control (not recorded which).

This chain links TRBV10-3 with TRBJ2-1; 9 nucleotides line up with TRBD1. Germline V CDR1 and CDR2: ENHRY, SYGVKD. V was clipped by 5 bases and J by 1 base; unmatched bases: 15. CDR3 length: 19 amino acids. CDR3 DNA: TGTGCCATCAGTTCGGCCGGGACAGGGAGGACAGGGTCCTACAATGAGCAGTTCTTC. Residues: CAISSAGTGRTGSYNEQFF.

The table lists this clonotype with a few counts. This chain links TRBV28 with TRBJ2-4; 8 bases are a match to TRBD1. The germline CDR1 and CDR2 sequences are MDHEN and SYDVKM. Trimming removed 5 bases from V and 13 bases from J; junction bases left unmatched: 13. The CDR3 extends over 14 amino acids. This CDR3 reads CASSPHSDRVQQYF. Written as DNA, the CDR3 is TGTGCCAGCAGTCCGCACTCGGACAGGGTCCAGCAGTACTTC.

This clonotype was seen repeatedly, ten times or more. The V gene is TRBV7-3, the J gene TRBJ2-3; 8 nucleotides align to TRBD1. V shed 4 bases, J shed 8 bases, and the junction held 8 bases outside the gene matches. The germline CDR1 and CDR2 sequences are SGHTA and FQGTGA. CDR3 length: 14 amino acids. CDR3 nucleotides: TGTGCCAGCAGCTCCGGACAGGGCCTCGGTACGCAGTATTTT. Its translation is CASSSGQGLGTQYF.

This clonotype was seen at least ten times. The chain couples TRBV6-5 to TRBJ2-7, with D perhaps being TRBD1 or TRBD2 (5 bases each). The germline V and J ends were trimmed by 6 bases and 8 bases, with 14 bases remaining between them. From germline, CDR1 is MNHEY and CDR2 SVGAGI. CDR3 length equals 12 residues. The CDR3 loop is CASSFRGDKQYF. As DNA, the CDR3 is TGTGCCAGCAGCTTTCGAGGGGATAAGCAGTACTTC.

On this clonotype: This may stem from a read error, because a much larger clone lies one nucleotide away. This rearrangement joins TRBV7-2 to TRBJ2-4; TRBD2 is a possible D gene (6 bases). Germline CDR1 reads SGHTA; CDR2 reads FQGNSA. The V gene lost 3 bases and the J gene lost 6 bases, with 15 bases spanning the gap. This CDR3 has 15 amino acids. The DNA for the CDR3 is TGTGCCAGCAGCTTGGTAGCGGTGGGGCCAAACATTCAGTACTTC. This codes for CASSLVAVGPNIQYF.

This chain joins TRBV19 and TRBJ1-1, with 7 nucleotides matching TRBD1. Germline V gene data show CDR1 as LNHDA and CDR2 as SQIVND (reference sequence). The V gene end was trimmed by 2 bases and the J gene end by 0 bases; junction bases not matched to a gene: 6. The CDR3 length is 16 residues. CDR3 in DNA: TGTGCCAGTAGTATATCAACAGGGGCGATGAACACTGAAGCTTTCTTT. Encoded protein: CASSISTGAMNTEAFF.

This clonotype was counted only a few times. The rearrangement joins TRBV9 to TRBJ2-2; 10 bases are shared with TRBD2. The CDR3 is made up of 21 amino acids. Germline assignment: CDR1 SGDLS and CDR2 YYNGEE. V dropped 4 bases and J dropped 6; count of bases not matched to a gene: 24. CDR3: CASSPEGVRSGRAGGPGELFF. DNA for the CDR3: TGTGCCAGCAGCCCAGAGGGCGTGAGAAGCGGGAGGGCCGGGGGTCCCGGGGAGCTGTTTTTT.

The chain uses TRBV7-3 and TRBJ1-1; 7 bases map to TRBD1. This CDR3 contains 14 residues. The V and J ends lost 6 bases and 4 bases, in that order; junction bases with no gene match: 8. Germline V CDR1 and CDR2: SGHTA, FQGTGA. The CDR3, as DNA: TGTGCCAGCAGTTTATCGCGACAGGGCACTGAAGCTTTCTTT. Its translation: CASSLSRQGTEAFF.